This T cell receptor beta chain was found in a study of T cell repertoires in cytomegalovirus infection. Study-level background: CMV epitopes that were recently identified and HLA-C-restricted were used alongside well-studied HLA-B-restricted ones. Both a matching HLA type and CMV infection were indicated by public TCR beta signatures.

The CDR3 loop spans 16 amino acids. V lost 0 bases to trimming and J lost 4 bases; unmatched junction nucleotides: 4. The V gene's germline CDR1 is MNHEY and CDR2 SVGAGI. This clonotype appeared many times. Its antigen is as yet unknown. Notes on the study in general: HLA-C-restricted CMV-specific TCR beta clonotypes prevailed in the ex vivo response.

TCRdb reprocessed the reads with MiXCR, giving one entry per CDR3 protein. The sample consists of some 940,000 distinct CDR3 sequences, approximately 31% of them appearing once. The chain links TRBV6-5 to TRBJ2-1; 9 bases are a match to TRBD1. The receptor was derived from a human donor in good health (CMV status not recorded). Some clones in this sample may be carry-over from other donors' samples. The sample in question was cultured CD8+ T cells from PBMCs, obtained from culture after CMV antigen stimulation. CDR3 in amino acids: CASSYSMTGGYNEQFF. As DNA, the CDR3 is TGTGCCAGCAGTTACTCGATGACAGGGGGGTACAATGAGCAGTTCTTC.